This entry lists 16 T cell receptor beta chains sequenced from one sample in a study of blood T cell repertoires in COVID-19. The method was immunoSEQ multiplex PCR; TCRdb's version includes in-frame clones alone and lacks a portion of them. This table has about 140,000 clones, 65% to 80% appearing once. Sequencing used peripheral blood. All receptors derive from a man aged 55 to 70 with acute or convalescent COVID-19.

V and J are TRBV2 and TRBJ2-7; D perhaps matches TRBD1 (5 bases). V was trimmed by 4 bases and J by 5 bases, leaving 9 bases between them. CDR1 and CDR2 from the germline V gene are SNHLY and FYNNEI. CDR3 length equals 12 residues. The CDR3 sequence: CASSASRDEQYF. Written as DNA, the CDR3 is TGTGCCAGCAGTGCTTCCAGGGACGAGCAGTACTTC.

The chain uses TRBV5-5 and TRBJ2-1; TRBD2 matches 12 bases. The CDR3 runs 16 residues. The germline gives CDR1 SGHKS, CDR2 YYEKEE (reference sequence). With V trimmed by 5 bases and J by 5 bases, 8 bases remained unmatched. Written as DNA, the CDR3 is TGTGCCAGCAGTCGGAGACTAGCGGGAGAACACAATGAGCAGTTCTTC. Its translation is CASSRRLAGEHNEQFF.

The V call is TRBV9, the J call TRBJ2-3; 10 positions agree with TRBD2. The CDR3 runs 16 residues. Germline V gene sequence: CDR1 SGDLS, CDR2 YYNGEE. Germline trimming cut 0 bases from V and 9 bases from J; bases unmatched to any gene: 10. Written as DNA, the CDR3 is TGTGCCAGCAGCGTAGAGGGGGAGCTAGCGGGAGTCACGCAGTATTTT. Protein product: CASSVEGELAGVTQYF. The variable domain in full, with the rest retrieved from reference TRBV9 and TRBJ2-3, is DSGVTQTPKHLITATGQRVTLRCSPRSGDLSVYWYQQSLDQGLQFLIQYYNGEERAKGNILERFSAQQFPDLHSELNLSSLELGDSALYFCASSVEGELAGVTQYFGPGTRLTVL.

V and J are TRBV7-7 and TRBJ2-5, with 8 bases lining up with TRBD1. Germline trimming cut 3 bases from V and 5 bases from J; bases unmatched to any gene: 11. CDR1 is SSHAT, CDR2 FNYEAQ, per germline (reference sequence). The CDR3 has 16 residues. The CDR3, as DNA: TGTGCCAGCAGCTTTACCCGACAGGGGATCGGGGAGACCCAGTACTTC. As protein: CASSFTRQGIGETQYF.

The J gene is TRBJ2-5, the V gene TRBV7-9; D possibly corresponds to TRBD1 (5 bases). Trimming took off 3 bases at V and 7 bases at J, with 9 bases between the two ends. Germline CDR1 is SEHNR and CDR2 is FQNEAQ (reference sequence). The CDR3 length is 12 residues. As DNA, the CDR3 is TGTGCCAGCAGCTTGGGGCTAGGGACCCAGTACTTC. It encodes CASSLGLGTQYF.

The CDR3, as DNA: TGTGCCAGCAGCTTGGGGCCTAGCGGGAGTCTCGAGCAGTACTTC. This translates into CASSLGPSGSLEQYF. The rearrangement uses TRBV5-5 and TRBJ2-7; 10 bases are shared with TRBD2. V was clipped by 0 bases and J by 6 bases; unmatched bases: 6. CDR1 and CDR2 from the germline V gene are SGHKS and YYEKEE (reference sequence). The CDR3 length is 15 residues.

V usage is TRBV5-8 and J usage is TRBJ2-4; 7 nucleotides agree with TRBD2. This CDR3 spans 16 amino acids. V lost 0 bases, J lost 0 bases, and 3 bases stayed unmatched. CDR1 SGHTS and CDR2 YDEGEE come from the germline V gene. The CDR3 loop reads CASSLVLAVAKNIQYF. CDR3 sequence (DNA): TGTGCCAGCAGCTTGGTTCTAGCGGTAGCCAAAAACATTCAGTACTTC.

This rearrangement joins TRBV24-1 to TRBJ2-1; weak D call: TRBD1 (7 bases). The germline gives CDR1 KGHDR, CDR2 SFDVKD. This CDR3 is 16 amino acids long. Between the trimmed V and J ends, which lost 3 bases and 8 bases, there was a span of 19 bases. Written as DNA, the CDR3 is TGTGCCACCAGTGATCGGGGGACAGACCTTTTGGATGAGCAGTTCTTC. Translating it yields CATSDRGTDLLDEQFF.

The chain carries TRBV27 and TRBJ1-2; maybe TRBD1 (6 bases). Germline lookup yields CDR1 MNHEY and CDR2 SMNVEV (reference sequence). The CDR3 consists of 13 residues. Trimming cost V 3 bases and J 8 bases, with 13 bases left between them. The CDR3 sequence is CASSFRGANGYTF. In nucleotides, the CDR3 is TGTGCCAGCAGTTTTCGGGGGGCGAACGGCTACACCTTC.

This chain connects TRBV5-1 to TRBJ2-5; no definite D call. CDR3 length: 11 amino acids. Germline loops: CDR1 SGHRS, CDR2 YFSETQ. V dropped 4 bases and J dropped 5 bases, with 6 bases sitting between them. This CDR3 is CASSAGETQYF. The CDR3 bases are TGCGCCAGCAGCGCCGGGGAGACCCAGTACTTC. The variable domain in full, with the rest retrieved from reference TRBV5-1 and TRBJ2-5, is KAGVTQTPRYLIKTRGQQVTLSCSPISGHRSVSWYQQTPGQGLQFLFEYFSETQRNKGNFPGRFSGRQFSNSRSEMNVSTLELGDSALYLCASSAGETQYFGPGTRLLVL.

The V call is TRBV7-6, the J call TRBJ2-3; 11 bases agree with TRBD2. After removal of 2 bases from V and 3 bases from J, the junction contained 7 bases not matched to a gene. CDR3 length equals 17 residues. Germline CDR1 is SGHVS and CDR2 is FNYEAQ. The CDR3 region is CASSLSRLAGLTDTQYF. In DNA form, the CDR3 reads TGTGCCAGCAGCTTATCCAGACTAGCGGGATTGACAGATACGCAGTATTTT.

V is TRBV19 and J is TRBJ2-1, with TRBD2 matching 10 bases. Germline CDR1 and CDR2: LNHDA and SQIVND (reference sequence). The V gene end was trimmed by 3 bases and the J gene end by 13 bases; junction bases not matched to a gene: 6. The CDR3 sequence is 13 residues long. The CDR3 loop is CASSMWASGSQFF. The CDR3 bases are TGTGCCAGTAGTATGTGGGCTAGCGGGAGTCAGTTCTTC.

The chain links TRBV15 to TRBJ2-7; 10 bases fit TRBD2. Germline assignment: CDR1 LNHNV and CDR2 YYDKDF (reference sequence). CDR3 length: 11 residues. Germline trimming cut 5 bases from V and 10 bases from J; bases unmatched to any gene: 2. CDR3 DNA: TGTGCCACCAGCTCTAGCGGGGGACAGTACTTC. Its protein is CATSSSGGQYF.

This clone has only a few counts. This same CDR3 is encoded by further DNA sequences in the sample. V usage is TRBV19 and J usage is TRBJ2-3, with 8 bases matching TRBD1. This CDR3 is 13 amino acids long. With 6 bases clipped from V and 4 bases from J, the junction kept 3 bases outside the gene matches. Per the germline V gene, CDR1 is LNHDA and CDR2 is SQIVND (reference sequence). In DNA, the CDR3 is TGTGCCAGTAGCTTGACAGGGGCAGATACGCAGTATTTT. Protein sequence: CASSLTGADTQYF.

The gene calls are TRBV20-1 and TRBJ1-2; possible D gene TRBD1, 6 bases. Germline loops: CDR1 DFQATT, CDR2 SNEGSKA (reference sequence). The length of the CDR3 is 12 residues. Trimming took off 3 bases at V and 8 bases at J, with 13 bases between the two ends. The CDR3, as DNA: TGCAGTGCTAGTAGCCAGGGGAGAGGCTACACCTTC. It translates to CSASSQGRGYTF.

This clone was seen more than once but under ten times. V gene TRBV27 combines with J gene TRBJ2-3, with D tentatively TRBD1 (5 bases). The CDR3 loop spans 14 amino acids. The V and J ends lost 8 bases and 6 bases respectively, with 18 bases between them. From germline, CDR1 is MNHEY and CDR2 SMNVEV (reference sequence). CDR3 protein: CASAGFRGRDTQYF. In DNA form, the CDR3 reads TGTGCCAGCGCCGGATTTAGGGGTCGGGATACGCAGTATTTT.